This T cell receptor (beta chain) was identified in a study of blood T cell repertoires in COVID-19. Study context: Nucleic acid was either cDNA or gDNA, and it came from T cells, B-cell-depleted T cells, or PBMCs.

Enrollment of patients from Seattle took place during active infection, with longitudinal follow-up. Germline trimming cut 4 bases from V and 7 bases from J; bases unmatched to any gene: 4. The CDR3 totals 13 residues. The germline CDR1 and CDR2 sequences are SGHRS and YFSETQ. TCRdb's copy holds only in-frame clones and misses some; the assay was immunoSEQ multiplex PCR. The table lists about 210,000 clones, roughly 85% of them singletons. The sequenced material came from peripheral blood. The receptor was isolated from a woman in her 70s with COVID-19, enrolled during active disease. The genes are TRBV5-1 and TRBJ1-2, with TRBD1 identical over 10 bases. CDR3 in DNA: TGCGCCAGCAGCGCGACAGGGGGCTTTGGCTACACCTTC. Amino acid sequence: CASSATGGFGYTF.